These 30 T cell receptor beta chains were all obtained from the same sample, sequenced in a study of OX40 agonist ivuxolimab in advanced cancers. Repertoires were generated with immunoSEQ multiplex PCR, while TCRdb's copy carries only in-frame clones and drops some. Here the sample spans around 29,000 clones, roughly nine tenths being singletons. Sequencing was performed on CD4+ or CD8+ T cells sorted from blood, taken in a trial of the OX40 agonist ivuxolimab. These receptor sequences come from an adult with an advanced solid tumor such as melanoma, head and neck, liver or kidney cancer.

The J gene is TRBJ2-5, the V gene TRBV28; no clear D gene. CDR1 is MDHEN, CDR2 SYDVKM, per germline. Trimming took 5 bases from V and 2 from J, leaving 15 bases between them. The CDR3 has 15 residues. The CDR3 spells CASSRTALLQETQYF. Here the CDR3 DNA reads TGTGCCAGCAGTCGGACCGCGCTCTTACAAGAGACCCAGTACTTC. The full variable domain, its missing parts supplied by reference TRBV28 and TRBJ2-5, is DVKVTQSSRYLVKRTGEKVFLECVQDMDHENMFWYRQDPGLGLRLIYFSYDVKMKEKGDIPEGYSVSREKKERFSLILESASTNQTSMYLCASSRTALLQETQYFGPGTRLLVL.

The chain carries TRBV27 and TRBJ1-6, with TRBD1 matching over 7 bases. The V segment lost 5 bases and the J segment 2 bases; nucleotides outside the gene matches: 6. CDR1 is MNHEY, CDR2 SMNVEV, per germline (reference sequence). The CDR3 loop spans 16 amino acids. This CDR3 is CASSPFDRAYNSPLHF. The CDR3 DNA reads TGTGCCAGCAGTCCATTCGACAGGGCCTATAATTCACCCCTCCACTTT.

The gene calls are TRBV11-2 and TRBJ2-1, with D maybe TRBD2 (6 bases). The CDR3 loop spans 15 amino acids. Germline lookup yields CDR1 SGHAT and CDR2 FQNNGV. V lost 1 base and J lost 8, with 15 bases in between. CDR3 DNA sequence: TGTGCCAGCAGCTTAGGACTAGGGGCGGGCGATGAGCAGTTCTTC. Translation gives CASSLGLGAGDEQFF.

The chain uses TRBV7-9 and TRBJ2-7; 7 nucleotides align to TRBD2. V dropped 2 bases and J dropped 2; count of bases not matched to a gene: 3. Germline V lookup: CDR1 SEHNR, CDR2 FQNEAQ (reference sequence). This CDR3 contains 14 residues. This chain's CDR3 is CASSLSGTPYEQYF. In nucleotides, the CDR3 is TGTGCCAGCAGCTTAAGCGGGACCCCCTACGAGCAGTACTTC.

The chain recombines TRBV7-6 with TRBJ2-7, with TRBD1 matching 9 bases. CDR3 size: 16 residues. CDR1 is SGHVS, CDR2 FNYEAQ, per germline. V lost 7 bases and J lost 5; bases outside the gene matches: 15. DNA of the CDR3: TGTGCCAGCACCCAACGAGGCCGGGACAGGGTCCACGAGCAGTACTTC. Its translation is CASTQRGRDRVHEQYF. The full variable domain, its missing parts supplied by reference TRBV7-6 and TRBJ2-7, is GAGVSQSPRYKVTKRGQDVALRCDPISGHVSLYWYRQALGQGPEFLTYFNYEAQQDKSGLPNDRFSAERPEGSISTLTIQRTEQRDSAMYRCASTQRGRDRVHEQYFGPGTRLTVT.

The chain combines TRBV5-1 with TRBJ2-1; the D is unclear. V lost 1 base, J lost 14 bases, and 16 bases lay in between. The CDR3 is 13 amino acids. Per germline, CDR1 SGHRS and CDR2 YFSETQ. The CDR3, as DNA: TGCGCCAGCAGCTTGTCGCTCGGGCCCGTAGAGTTCTTC. Encoded protein: CASSLSLGPVEFF. Full variable domain (rest looked up from reference TRBV5-1 and TRBJ2-1): KAGVTQTPRYLIKTRGQQVTLSCSPISGHRSVSWYQQTPGQGLQFLFEYFSETQRNKGNFPGRFSGRQFSNSRSEMNVSTLELGDSALYLCASSLSLGPVEFFGPGTRLTVL.

The CDR3 protein is CASGPGQGVYEQYF. The DNA for the CDR3 is TGTGCCAGCGGCCCGGGACAGGGGGTCTACGAGCAGTACTTC. The chain links TRBV6-5 to TRBJ2-7; 11 bases are shared with TRBD1. Germline V gene sequence: CDR1 MNHEY, CDR2 SVGAGI. Trimming took 8 bases from V and 3 from J; bases not matched to a gene: 6. The CDR3 extends over 14 amino acids.

The count of this clone is one. The chain combines TRBV4-1 with TRBJ2-5; D may be TRBD1 or TRBD2 (5 bases each). V lost 4 bases to trimming and J lost 2 bases, with 11 bases between them. The CDR3 totals 14 residues. Per the germline V gene, CDR1 is MGHRA and CDR2 is YSYEKL. The CDR3 bases are TGCGCCAGCAGCCCGGCCGGGGCACAAGAGACCCAGTACTTC. This translates into CASSPAGAQETQYF.

The rearrangement uses TRBV15 and TRBJ1-4; D is unresolved. The CDR3 is 15 residues long. Germline CDR1 is LNHNV and CDR2 is YYDKDF (reference sequence). V lost 0 bases and J 7 bases, leaving 12 bases between the germline ends. DNA for the CDR3: TGTGCCACCAGCAGAGATAAGGGCCTTGGTGAAAAACTGTTTTTT. As protein: CATSRDKGLGEKLFF.

The rearrangement uses TRBV7-9 and TRBJ2-1; either TRBD1 or TRBD2 may supply D (7 bases each). Per the germline V gene, CDR1 is SEHNR and CDR2 is FQNEAQ (reference sequence). V was cut by 5 bases and J by 4 bases, with 12 bases left in between. CDR3 length: 14 amino acids. The CDR3 sequence is CASSLQGGYNEQFF. CDR3 coding DNA: TGTGCCAGCAGCCTTCAGGGGGGGTACAATGAGCAGTTCTTC.

The CDR3 sequence is CASSYTDRGGTEAFF. CDR3 sequence (DNA): TGTGCCAGCAGTTACACCGACAGGGGGGGTACTGAAGCTTTCTTT. The J gene is TRBJ1-1, the V gene TRBV6-5, with TRBD1 matching over 9 bases. Germline CDR1 is MNHEY and CDR2 is SVGAGI. This CDR3 has 15 amino acids. The junction had 6 bases not matched to a gene; V was cut back by 2 bases and J by 5 bases.

This chain joins TRBV27 and TRBJ2-2; no firm D call. The CDR3 spans 14 residues. Germline V CDR1 and CDR2: MNHEY, SMNVEV (reference sequence). The V gene lost 5 bases and the J gene lost 7 bases, with 14 bases spanning the gap. The CDR3 DNA follows: TGTGCCAGCAGTCACACCCAGATGATCGGGGAGCTGTTTTTT. Protein: CASSHTQMIGELFF.

The chain uses TRBV9 and TRBJ2-5, with D uncertain. CDR3 size: 14 residues. Between the trimmed V and J ends, which lost 0 bases and 5 bases, there was a span of 11 bases. The V gene's germline CDR1 is SGDLS and CDR2 YYNGEE. The CDR3 loop reads CASSVGSYGETQYF. CDR3 coding DNA: TGTGCCAGCAGCGTAGGTTCATATGGGGAGACCCAGTACTTC.

This chain links TRBV28 with TRBJ2-7, with D perhaps matching TRBD1 (5 bases). CDR3 length equals 11 residues. Per germline, CDR1 MDHEN and CDR2 SYDVKM. The V end was cut by 7 bases, the J end by 3 bases, with 7 bases between. The chain's CDR3 is CASKQGYEQYF. The CDR3 DNA reads TGTGCCAGCAAGCAGGGCTACGAGCAGTACTTC.

The chain carries TRBV7-3 and TRBJ2-1, with 8 bases that match TRBD2. V trimming: 1 base; J trimming: 4 bases; junction bases outside the gene matches: 6. Germline V gives CDR1 SGHTA, CDR2 FQGTGA. The CDR3 extends over 16 amino acids. The CDR3 reads CASSLIGGGLYNEQFF. The CDR3 DNA reads as TGTGCCAGCAGCTTAATCGGCGGGGGGCTTTACAATGAGCAGTTCTTC.

The chain has TRBV12-5 and TRBJ2-7; 9 bases map to TRBD1. CDR1 and CDR2 from the germline V gene are LGHNT and FRNRAP. With 4 bases clipped from V and 4 bases from J, the junction kept 8 bases outside the gene matches. The CDR3 contains 15 residues. CDR3 nucleotide sequence: TGTGCTAGTGGTTCGTCCCAACAGGGGGCGTACGAGCAGTACTTC. It is translated as CASGSSQQGAYEQYF.

To note about this clone: Other DNA sequences from this sample encode an identical CDR3 as well. The genes are TRBV7-9 and TRBJ2-7, with TRBD2 identical over 11 bases. Unmatched junction bases numbered 4, after V lost 3 bases and J lost 6 bases. Per germline, CDR1 SEHNR and CDR2 FQNEAQ (reference sequence). This CDR3 comprises 14 residues. CDR3 protein: CASSFSLAGGEQYF. The CDR3 nucleotides read TGTGCCAGCAGCTTTTCGCTAGCGGGAGGCGAGCAGTACTTC.

The genes are TRBV4-3 and TRBJ2-6, with 7 bases that match TRBD2. This CDR3 spans 20 amino acids. Germline trimming cut 3 bases from V and 4 bases from J; bases unmatched to any gene: 18. Germline V gene data show CDR1 as LGHNA and CDR2 as YSLEER. CDR3: CASSHSGGGPELFGANVLTF. The CDR3 DNA reads TGCGCCAGCAGCCACTCTGGGGGGGGACCCGAGCTCTTCGGGGCCAACGTCCTGACTTTC.

The J gene is TRBJ2-1, the V gene TRBV27; TRBD2 agrees at 12 bases. V shed 4 bases, J shed 6 bases, and the junction held 1 base outside the gene matches. Germline V gene lookup returns CDR1 MNHEY and CDR2 SMNVEV (reference sequence). The CDR3 is made up of 14 amino acids. CDR3: CASSWTSGVNEQFF. In nucleotides, the CDR3 is TGTGCCAGCAGTTGGACTAGCGGGGTCAATGAGCAGTTCTTC.

The table lists this clone with a count of one. The CDR3 DNA is TGTGCCAGCAGCGTAGCCGAGGACAGGGGACAGGTGCCGACCAAACTGACTAACTATGGCTACACCTTC. Translated, it gives CASSVAEDRGQVPTKLTNYGYTF. The chain uses TRBV9 and TRBJ1-2; the match to TRBD1 covers 9 bases. Germline V gene sequence: CDR1 SGDLS, CDR2 YYNGEE. The CDR3 has 23 residues. V lost 0 bases, J lost 0 bases, and 24 bases stayed unmatched.

The chain joins TRBV6-5 to TRBJ2-1, with D possibly TRBD2 on 6 matching bases. This CDR3 is 15 amino acids long. Trimming shortened V by 5 bases and J by 9 bases, and 20 bases separated the two germline ends. The germline V gene has CDR1 MNHEY and CDR2 SVGAGI. The CDR3 protein is CASSHYEGLASEQFF. CDR3 DNA: TGTGCCAGCAGTCACTACGAAGGGCTAGCGAGTGAGCAGTTCTTC.

The chain combines TRBV30 with TRBJ2-2, with D unresolved. Germline V gene data show CDR1 as GTSNPN and CDR2 as SVGIG (reference sequence). The germline V and J ends were trimmed by 0 bases and 2 bases, with 4 bases remaining between them. The length of the CDR3 is 13 residues. CDR3 sequence (DNA): TGTGCCTGGAGTGTACTAAACACCGGGGAGCTGTTTTTT. Protein product: CAWSVLNTGELFF.

This chain uses TRBV14 with TRBJ2-7; possibly TRBD1 or TRBD2 for D (5 bases each). Germline-derived CDR1 and CDR2 are SGHDN and FVKESK. Trimming stripped 1 base from V and 3 bases from J, with 13 bases between. The CDR3 loop spans 15 amino acids. CDR3 residues: CASSQARDGNYEQYF. The CDR3 DNA sequence: TGTGCCAGCAGCCAAGCGAGGGACGGAAACTACGAGCAGTACTTC.

V usage is TRBV13 and J usage is TRBJ2-7; D might be TRBD2 (5 bases). The CDR3 is made up of 14 amino acids. Trimming pared 1 base from V and 5 bases from J, leaving 12 bases between. The germline V gene has CDR1 PRHDT and CDR2 FYEKMQ (reference sequence). This CDR3 reads CASSLASRPHEQYF. As DNA, the CDR3 is TGTGCCAGCAGCTTAGCTAGCCGCCCGCACGAGCAGTACTTC.

The gene calls are TRBV19 and TRBJ2-7; 9 positions match TRBD2. From germline, CDR1 is LNHDA and CDR2 SQIVND (reference sequence). Trimming at V came to 6 bases and at J to 4 bases, leaving 7 bases not matched to a gene. This CDR3 contains 14 residues. CDR3 sequence (DNA): TGTGCCAGTAGCTTCGCTAGCGGGAAGTACGAGCAGTACTTC. Its translation: CASSFASGKYEQYF.

The chain employs TRBV7-9 and TRBJ2-3; 7 nucleotides align to TRBD2. Trimming cost V 5 bases and J 1 base; bases outside gene matches: 6. Germline CDR1 and CDR2: SEHNR and FQNEAQ (reference sequence). This CDR3 has 15 amino acids. CDR3 region: CASSPWRERTDTQYF. The CDR3 coding sequence is TGTGCCAGCAGCCCTTGGCGGGAGCGCACAGATACGCAGTATTTT.

The V and J genes are TRBV11-2 and TRBJ1-4; no clear D. The CDR3 loop spans 14 amino acids. Germline V gene sequence: CDR1 SGHAT, CDR2 FQNNGV. The ends were cut back, 1 base at V and 2 bases at J, with 5 bases in the middle. The CDR3 protein is CASSLGWTNEKLFF. The CDR3 region has the DNA TGTGCCAGCAGCTTAGGATGGACTAATGAAAAACTGTTTTTT. The whole variable domain, filled in from reference TRBV11-2 and TRBJ1-4, reads EAGVAQSPRYKIIEKRQSVAFWCNPISGHATLYWYQQILGQGPKLLIQFQNNGVVDDSQLPKDRFSAERLKGVDSTLKIQPAKLEDSAVYLCASSLGWTNEKLFFGSGTQLSVL.

The gene calls are TRBV19 and TRBJ1-1; TRBD1 matches 7 bases. Looked up from germline, CDR1 is LNHDA and CDR2 is SQIVND (reference sequence). CDR3 length equals 14 residues. Trimming took 6 bases from V and 1 from J; bases not matched to a gene: 5. The DNA for the CDR3 is TGTGCCAGTAGGGACGGGACAGCGAACACTGAAGCTTTCTTT. This sequence encodes CASRDGTANTEAFF.

The chain employs TRBV6-1 and TRBJ1-1; the D is unclear. The germline V gene encodes CDR1 MNHNS and CDR2 SASEGT. The V end lost 0 bases, the J end lost 3 bases, and 5 bases lay between the germline ends. The CDR3 runs 13 residues. The CDR3 nucleotides read TGTGCCAGCAGTGAAGCGCGATACACTGAAGCTTTCTTT. Its protein product is CASSEARYTEAFF.

The rearrangement uses TRBV27 and TRBJ1-5, with D maybe TRBD1 (6 bases). The CDR3 has 14 residues. CDR1 MNHEY and CDR2 SMNVEV come from the germline V gene (reference sequence). Trimming removed 5 bases from V and 4 bases from J, with 12 bases in between. The CDR3 protein is CASSPTGSNQPQHF. CDR3 sequence (DNA): TGTGCCAGCAGTCCAACAGGGTCTAATCAGCCCCAGCATTTT.